The next 6 T cell receptor beta chains were all read from a single sample in a study of regulatory T cells in long-lasting Graves disease. TCR beta libraries were built with iRepertoire HTBI primers and Arm-PCR of CDR3 regions. TCRdb used MiXCR to reprocess the multiplex PCR reads, holding one entry per CDR3 protein. The sample has 250,000 or so distinct CDR3 sequences; 15% to 20% are singletons. Time point reported: newly diagnosed GD, antithyroid drugs for less than 3 months. Scientists built the TCR library using RNA that was extracted from PBMCs. This sample also appeared in a second study, on T cells in Graves' hyperthyroidism and ophthalmopathy.

The sequenced sample was peripheral blood mononuclear cells (PBMCs), obtained at new diagnosis, from a patient treated with antithyroid drugs. The receptor set was obtained from a woman aged 25 to 39 with Graves disease.

This clonotype was counted at least ten times. The chain couples TRBV6-2 or TRBV6-3 to TRBJ2-7; tentatively, D is TRBD2 (5 bases). Between the trimmed V and J ends, which lost 0 bases and 6 bases, there was a span of 15 bases. This CDR3 region has 15 residues. Germline CDR1 reads MNHEY; CDR2 reads SVGEGT. CDR3 in amino acids: CASSYSTRGGGEQYF. The DNA for the CDR3 is TGTGCCAGCAGTTACTCGACACGGGGTGGTGGCGAGCAGTACTTC.

This clonotype was recorded many times. This chain uses TRBV20-1 with TRBJ1-4; D is ambiguous. CDR1 is DFQATT, CDR2 SNEGSKA, per germline (reference sequence). Trimming took off 5 bases at V and 2 bases at J, with 9 bases between the two ends. The CDR3 has 13 residues. DNA of the CDR3: TGCAGTGCTCCGCTGGAGACTAATGAAAAACTGTTTTTT. This codes for CSAPLETNEKLFF.

V usage is TRBV11-2 and J usage is TRBJ2-1; D is perhaps TRBD2 (6 bases). Germline V gene lookup returns CDR1 SGHAT and CDR2 FQNNGV. The CDR3 loop spans 15 amino acids. Deletions cut 5 bases from V and 1 base from J, with 12 bases between. The CDR3 sequence is CASSHPGVSYNEQFF. In DNA, the CDR3 is TGTGCCAGCAGCCACCCGGGAGTATCCTACAATGAGCAGTTCTTC.

This clonotype occurred many times. The chain couples TRBV3-1 to TRBJ2-7; weak D call: TRBD2 (6 bases). The CDR3 consists of 14 residues. Trimming cost V 3 bases and J 3 bases, with 12 bases left between them. Germline V gene data show CDR1 as LGHDT and CDR2 as YNNKEL (reference sequence). CDR3 sequence: CASSHHWGDYEQYF. The CDR3 DNA sequence: TGTGCCAGCAGCCATCACTGGGGGGACTACGAGCAGTACTTC.

On this clonotype: A much larger clone lies a single base off, so this may be a read error. This chain uses TRBV3-1 with TRBJ1-2, with TRBD1 matching 10 bases. The J segment lost 8 bases and the V segment lost 4 bases, leaving 7 bases of the junction unmatched. The CDR3 is made up of 14 amino acids. CDR1 is LGHDT, CDR2 YNNKEL, per germline (reference sequence). CDR3 sequence: CASSPTGTGVGYTF. The CDR3 region has the DNA TGTGCCAGCAGCCCAACCGGGACAGGGGTCGGCTACACCTTC.

At least ten counts were recorded for this clonotype. The chain has TRBV2 and TRBJ2-3; perhaps TRBD2 as D (7 bases). The CDR3 sequence is 15 residues long. Trimming cost V 6 bases and J 1 base, with 14 bases left between them. Germline CDR1 and CDR2: SNHLY and FYNNEI. CDR3 region: CASSGGGAGTDTQYF. The CDR3, as DNA: TGTGCCAGCAGCGGTGGGGGGGCTGGCACAGATACGCAGTATTTT.